The rows below give T cell receptor beta chains drawn from one sample of a study of blood T cell repertoires in COVID-19. Generated by immunoSEQ multiplex PCR, the TCRdb table keeps only in-frame clones and is missing some. The sample lists around 77,000 clones; roughly nine tenths were seen once. Sequencing used peripheral blood. These receptor sequences come from a woman older than 75 with active or convalescent COVID-19. The CDR3 runs from the conserved cysteine through the conserved F or W. A D gene is named only where the DNA matches it firmly. Not every row has a clone size; where given, it reads once, few, many or a size class.

v_gene	j_gene	abundance	d_gene	CDR3nt	CDR3aa
TRBV7-9	TRBJ2-5	-	-	TGTGCCAGCAGCTTAAAGACTAGAGAGACCCAGTACTTC	CASSLKTRETQYF
TRBV19	TRBJ2-2	-	TRBD1	TGTGCCAGTAACACGGACAGGGGGCTGAACACCGGGGAGCTGTTTTTT	CASNTDRGLNTGELFF
TRBV6-2/TRBV6-3	TRBJ2-3	-	-	TGTGCCAGCAGTTACTTGGCGGGGACAGATACGCAGTATTTT	CASSYLAGTDTQYF
TRBV27	TRBJ2-3	-	-	TGTGCCAGCAGTTTTTTTGGGGCCTCCACAGATACGCAGTATTTT	CASSFFGASTDTQYF
TRBV5-4	TRBJ1-2	-	-	TGTGCCAGCAGCCCTGATCAGGGTAGATATGGCTACACCTTC	CASSPDQGRYGYTF
TRBV7-2	TRBJ1-2	-	TRBD1	TGTGCCAGCAGCTTAAGGCCAGGGGGTGCTAACTATGGCTACACCTTC	CASSLRPGGANYGYTF
TRBV9	TRBJ2-7	-	-	TGTGCCAGCAGCCCAGTTGGGGGGGAGCAGTACTTC	CASSPVGGEQYF
TRBV15	TRBJ2-2	-	-	TGTGCCACCAGCAGACGGGGCACCGGGGAGCTGTTTTTT	CATSRRGTGELFF
TRBV20-1	TRBJ1-2	-	-	TGCAGTGCCGGGGGAGGGGTTGGCTACACCTTC	CSAGGGVGYTF
TRBV2	TRBJ1-2	-	TRBD1	TGTGCCAGCAAACAGGACAGGGCACTTGGCTACACCTTC	CASKQDRALGYTF
TRBV5-8	TRBJ2-2	once	TRBD1	TGTGCCAGCAGCTCCCGGGACAGGGGGCCAACCGGGGAGCTGTTTTTT	CASSSRDRGPTGELFF
TRBV19	TRBJ2-2	-	-	TGTGCCAGCCTATACAACACCGGGGAGCTGTTTTTT	CASLYNTGELFF
TRBV6-5	TRBJ1-1	-	-	TGTGCCAGCAGTTACAGACAGTTGAACACTGAAGCTTTCTTT	CASSYRQLNTEAFF
TRBV29-1	TRBJ1-4	-	TRBD1	TGCAGCGCAGAACAGGGGAATGAAAAACTGTTTTTT	CSAEQGNEKLFF
TRBV2	TRBJ1-2	-	-	TGTGCCAGCAGTGAGAGAAGCTATGGCTACACCTTC	CASSERSYGYTF
TRBV3-1/TRBV3-2	TRBJ2-3	-	TRBD1	TGTGCCAGCAGCCCCACCGGGACAGGGGGTGGTACAGATACGCAGTATTTT	CASSPTGTGGGTDTQYF
TRBV11-2	TRBJ1-1	-	-	TGTGCCAGCAGCCCCCGCTCGGGGGGCGCGGCTGAAGCTTTCTTT	CASSPRSGGAAEAFF
TRBV3-1/TRBV3-2	TRBJ1-1	-	TRBD1	TGTGCCAGCAGCCAGGCAGGGGGCCTTCTGAACACTGAAGCTTTCTTT	CASSQAGGLLNTEAFF
TRBV6-2/TRBV6-3	TRBJ2-7	few	TRBD1	TGTGCCAGCAGTTACCGGGTGGACAGGAACTACGAGCAGTACTTC	CASSYRVDRNYEQYF
TRBV5-1	TRBJ2-1	-	-	TGCGCCAGCAGCCCCCCCCCTACCGATAGCTCCTACAATGAGCAGTTCTTC	CASSPPPTDSSYNEQFF
TRBV4-3	TRBJ2-3	-	TRBD2	TGCGCCAGCAGCCAAGTTGGCGGGGGGGCAATATCAGATACGCAGTATTTT	CASSQVGGGAISDTQYF
TRBV28	TRBJ2-3	-	-	TGTGCCAGCAGTTTTCGGCAGGGGAGGGGCACAGATACGCAGTATTTT	CASSFRQGRGTDTQYF
TRBV2	TRBJ1-5	-	TRBD1	TGTGCCAGCAGTGCGAACACAGGGGGGGGCAATCAGCCCCAGCATTTT	CASSANTGGGNQPQHF
TRBV7-2	TRBJ1-3	-	TRBD1	TGTGCCAGCAGCCCCTTACAGGGGGCTAATGGAAACACCATATATTTT	CASSPLQGANGNTIYF